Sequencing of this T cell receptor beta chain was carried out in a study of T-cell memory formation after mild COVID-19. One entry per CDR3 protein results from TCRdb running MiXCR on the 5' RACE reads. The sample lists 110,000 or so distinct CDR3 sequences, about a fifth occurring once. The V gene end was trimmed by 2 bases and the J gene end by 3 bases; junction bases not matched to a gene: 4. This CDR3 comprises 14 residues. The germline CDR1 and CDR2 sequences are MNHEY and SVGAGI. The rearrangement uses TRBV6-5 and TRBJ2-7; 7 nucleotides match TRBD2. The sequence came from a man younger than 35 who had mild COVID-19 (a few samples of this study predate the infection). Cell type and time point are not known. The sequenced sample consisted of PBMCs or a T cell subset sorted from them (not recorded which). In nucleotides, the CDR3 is TGTGCCAGCAGTTACGGTTGGGGGGGCTACGAGCAGTACTTC. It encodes CASSYGWGGYEQYF.